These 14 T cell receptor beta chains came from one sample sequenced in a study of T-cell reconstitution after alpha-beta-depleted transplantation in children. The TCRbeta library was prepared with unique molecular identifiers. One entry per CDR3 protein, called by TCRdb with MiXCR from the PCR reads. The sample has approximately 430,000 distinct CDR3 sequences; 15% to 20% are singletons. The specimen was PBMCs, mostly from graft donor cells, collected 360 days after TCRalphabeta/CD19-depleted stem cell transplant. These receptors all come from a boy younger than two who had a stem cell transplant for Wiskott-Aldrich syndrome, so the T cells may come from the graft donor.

Here the CDR3 DNA reads TGTGCCAGCTCACCAGGGACAGGTTTCCCACTTAGGGAGACCCAGTACTTC. Protein sequence: CASSPGTGFPLRETQYF. The rearrangement joins TRBV18 to TRBJ2-5; 8 nucleotides agree with TRBD1. Germline V gene data show CDR1 as KGHSH and CDR2 as LQKENI. This CDR3 comprises 17 residues. The junction had 13 bases not matched to a gene; V was cut back by 2 bases and J by 5 bases.

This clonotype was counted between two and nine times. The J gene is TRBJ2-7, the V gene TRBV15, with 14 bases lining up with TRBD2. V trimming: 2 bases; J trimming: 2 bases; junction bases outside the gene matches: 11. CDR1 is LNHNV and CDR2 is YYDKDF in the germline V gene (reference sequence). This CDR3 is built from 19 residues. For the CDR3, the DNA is TGTGCCACCAGCAGATATAAAGGGACTAGCGGGGGTCCCGCCTACGAGCAGTACTTC. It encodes CATSRYKGTSGGPAYEQYF.

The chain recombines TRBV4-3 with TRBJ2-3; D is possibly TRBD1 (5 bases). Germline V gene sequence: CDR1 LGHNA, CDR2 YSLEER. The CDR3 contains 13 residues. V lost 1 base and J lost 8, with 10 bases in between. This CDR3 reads CASSQGSGRTQYF. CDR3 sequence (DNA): TGCGCCAGCAGCCAAGGGTCAGGGCGTACGCAGTATTTT.

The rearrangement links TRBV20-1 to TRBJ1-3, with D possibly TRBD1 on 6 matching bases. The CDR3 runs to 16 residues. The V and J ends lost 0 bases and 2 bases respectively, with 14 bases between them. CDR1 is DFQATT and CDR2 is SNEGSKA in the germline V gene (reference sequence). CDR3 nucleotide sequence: TGCAGTGCTAGAGATGGGGGGCCGGGAGCTGGAAACACCATATATTTT. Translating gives CSARDGGPGAGNTIYF.

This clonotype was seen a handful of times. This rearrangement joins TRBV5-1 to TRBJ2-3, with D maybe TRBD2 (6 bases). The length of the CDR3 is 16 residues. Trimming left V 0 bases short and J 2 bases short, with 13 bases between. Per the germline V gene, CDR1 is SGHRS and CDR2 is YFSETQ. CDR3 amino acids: CASSLGTSRPTDTQYF. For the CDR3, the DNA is TGCGCCAGCAGCTTGGGAACTAGCCGCCCCACAGATACGCAGTATTTT.

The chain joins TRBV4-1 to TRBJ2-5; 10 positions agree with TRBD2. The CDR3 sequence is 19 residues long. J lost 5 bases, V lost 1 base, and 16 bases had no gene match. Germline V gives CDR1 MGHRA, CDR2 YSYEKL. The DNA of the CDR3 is TGCGCCAGCAGCCAAGGTCGAGCGGGAGGGCCTAGGCTCTGGGAGACCCAGTACTTC. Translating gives CASSQGRAGGPRLWETQYF.

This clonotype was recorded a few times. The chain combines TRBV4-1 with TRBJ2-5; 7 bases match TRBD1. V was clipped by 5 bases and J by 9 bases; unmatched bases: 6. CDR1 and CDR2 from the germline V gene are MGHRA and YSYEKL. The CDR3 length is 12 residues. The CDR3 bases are TGCGCCAGCAGCTTTCCCCAGGGGGCCCAGTACTTC. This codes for CASSFPQGAQYF.

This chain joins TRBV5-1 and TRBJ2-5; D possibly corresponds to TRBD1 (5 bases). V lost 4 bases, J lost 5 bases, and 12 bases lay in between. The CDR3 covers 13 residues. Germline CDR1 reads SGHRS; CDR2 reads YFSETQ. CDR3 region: CASSIGVGETQYF. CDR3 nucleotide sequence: TGCGCCAGCAGCATAGGGGTCGGGGAGACCCAGTACTTC.

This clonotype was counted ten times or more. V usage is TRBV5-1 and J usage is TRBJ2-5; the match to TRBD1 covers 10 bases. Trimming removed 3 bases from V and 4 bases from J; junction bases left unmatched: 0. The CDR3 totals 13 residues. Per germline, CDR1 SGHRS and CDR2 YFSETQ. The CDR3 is CASSWTGGETQYF. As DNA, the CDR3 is TGCGCCAGCAGCTGGACAGGGGGAGAGACCCAGTACTTC.

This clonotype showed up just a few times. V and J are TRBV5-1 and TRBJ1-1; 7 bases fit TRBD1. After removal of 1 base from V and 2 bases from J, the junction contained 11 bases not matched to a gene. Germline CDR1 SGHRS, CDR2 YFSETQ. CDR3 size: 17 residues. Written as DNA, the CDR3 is TGCGCCAGCAGCTTGTGGGGGACAGTCGCCACCAACACTGAAGCTTTCTTT. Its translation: CASSLWGTVATNTEAFF. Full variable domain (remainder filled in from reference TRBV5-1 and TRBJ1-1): KAGVTQTPRYLIKTRGQQVTLSCSPISGHRSVSWYQQTPGQGLQFLFEYFSETQRNKGNFPGRFSGRQFSNSRSEMNVSTLELGDSALYLCASSLWGTVATNTEAFFGQGTRLTVV.

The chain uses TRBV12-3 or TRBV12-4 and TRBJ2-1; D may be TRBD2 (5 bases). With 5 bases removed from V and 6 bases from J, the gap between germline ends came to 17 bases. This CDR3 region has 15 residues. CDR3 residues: CASSLLNSGGNEQFF. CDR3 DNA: TGTGCCAGCAGTCTCCTGAACTCTGGAGGCAATGAGCAGTTCTTC.

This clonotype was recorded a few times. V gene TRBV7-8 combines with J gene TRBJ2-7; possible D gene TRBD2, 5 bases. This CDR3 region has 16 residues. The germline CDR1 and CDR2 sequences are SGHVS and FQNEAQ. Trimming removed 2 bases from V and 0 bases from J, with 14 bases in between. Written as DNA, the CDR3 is TGTGCCAGCAGCTTATGGAGGAGAGCCCTCTCCTACGAGCAGTACTTC. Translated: CASSLWRRALSYEQYF.

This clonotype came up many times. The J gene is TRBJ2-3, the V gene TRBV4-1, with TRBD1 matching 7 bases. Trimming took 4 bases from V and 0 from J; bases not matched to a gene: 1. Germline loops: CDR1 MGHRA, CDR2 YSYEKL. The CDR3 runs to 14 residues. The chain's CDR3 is CASSPGQSTDTQYF. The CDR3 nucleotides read TGCGCCAGCAGCCCGGGACAGAGCACAGATACGCAGTATTTT.

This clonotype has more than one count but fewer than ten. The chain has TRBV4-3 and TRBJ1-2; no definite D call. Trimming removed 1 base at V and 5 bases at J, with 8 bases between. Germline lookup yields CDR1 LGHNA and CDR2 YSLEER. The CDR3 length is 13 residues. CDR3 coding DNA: TGCGCCAGCAGCCAAGGCGGGGTTTATGGCTACACCTTC. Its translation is CASSQGGVYGYTF.